Following are 27 T cell receptor beta chains from one sample sequenced in a study of T cell responses to AZD1222 COVID-19 vaccine. Sequencing was performed with immunoSEQ multiplex PCR; in TCRdb, only in-frame clones are kept and a portion is missing. The sample lists about 120,000 clones; approximately 89% were seen once. Sequenced here: peripheral blood, sampled on day 0 of AZD1222 vaccination. All receptors derive from an adult in good health.

This sequence joins TRBV3-1 (or the pseudogene TRBV3-2) and TRBJ2-4; maybe TRBD1 (5 bases). The CDR3 contains 16 residues. V gave up 3 bases and J gave up 3 bases, with 15 bases separating them. Germline V gene lookup returns CDR1 LGHDT and CDR2 YNNKEL (reference sequence). The CDR3 loop is CASSHIPGNGKNIQYF. DNA of the CDR3: TGTGCCAGCAGCCACATCCCAGGGAATGGCAAAAACATTCAGTACTTC.

The chain recombines TRBV7-6 with TRBJ1-1; a possible D gene is TRBD1 (5 bases). CDR1 SGHVS and CDR2 FNYEAQ come from the germline V gene. The CDR3 contains 15 residues. Trimming removed 5 bases from V and 1 base from J, with 14 bases in between. The CDR3 region has the DNA TGTGCCAGCAGCCCCCCGGGGCTTAAGAACACTGAAGCTTTCTTT. It encodes CASSPPGLKNTEAFF.

The chain has TRBV4-3 and TRBJ2-6, with 8 bases that match TRBD1. Germline CDR1 reads LGHNA; CDR2 reads YSLEER. The CDR3 has 18 amino acids. V trimming: 0 bases; J trimming: 4 bases; junction bases outside the gene matches: 8. CDR3 in amino acids: CASSQEVQGASGANVLTF. Written as DNA, the CDR3 is TGCGCCAGCAGCCAAGAAGTCCAGGGGGCGTCCGGGGCCAACGTCCTGACTTTC.

V is TRBV7-9 and J is TRBJ1-2; the D is unclear. The CDR3 has 12 amino acids. Trimming cost V 5 bases and J 8 bases, with 12 bases left between them. CDR1 and CDR2 from the germline V gene are SEHNR and FQNEAQ (reference sequence). CDR3 DNA: TGTGCCAGCAGCATGGACTTACTCGGCTACACCTTC. It yields the protein CASSMDLLGYTF. Full variable domain (outside the CDR3, taken from reference TRBV7-9 and TRBJ1-2): DTGVSQNPRHKITKRGQNVTFRCDPISEHNRLYWYRQTLGQGPEFLTYFQNEAQLEKSRLLSDRFSAERPKGSFSTLEIQRTEQGDSAMYLCASSMDLLGYTFGSGTRLTVV.

This clone was seen only once. This chain connects TRBV19 to TRBJ2-2; D gene ambiguous. Germline V gene sequence: CDR1 LNHDA, CDR2 SQIVND (reference sequence). This CDR3 spans 12 amino acids. The V end lost 1 base, the J end lost 8 bases, and 5 bases lay between the germline ends. Written as DNA, the CDR3 is TGTGCCAGTAGTATAGTTACTGGGGAGCTGTTTTTT. Protein: CASSIVTGELFF.

The CDR3 protein is CATSRRTGDTGELFF. DNA of the CDR3: TGTGCCACCAGCAGGAGGACAGGAGACACCGGGGAGCTGTTTTTT. The chain carries TRBV15 and TRBJ2-2; TRBD1 matches 7 bases. The CDR3 runs 15 residues. Trimming at V came to 3 bases and at J to 3 bases, leaving 4 bases not matched to a gene. Germline V gives CDR1 LNHNV, CDR2 YYDKDF (reference sequence). Filled out from reference TRBV15 and TRBJ2-2, the complete variable domain reads DAMVIQNPRYQVTQFGKPVTLSCSQTLNHNVMYWYQQKSSQAPKLLFHYYDKDFNNEADTPDNFQSRRPNTSFCFLDIRSPGLGDTAMYLCATSRRTGDTGELFFGEGSRLTVL.

The chain links TRBV2 to TRBJ1-2; D is uncertain. Germline values: CDR1 SNHLY, CDR2 FYNNEI. The CDR3 contains 15 residues. The V end lost 1 base, the J end lost 4 bases, and 13 bases lay between the germline ends. Here the CDR3 DNA reads TGTGCCAGCAGTGAAGAATTGAAAAACTCCTATGGCTACACCTTC. Translation: CASSEELKNSYGYTF.

In this sample, this clone turned up a few times. The rearrangement links TRBV2 to TRBJ1-4; D possibly corresponds to TRBD1 (6 bases). Trimming shortened V by 2 bases and J by 0 bases, and 13 bases separated the two germline ends. The CDR3 covers 17 residues. Per the germline V gene, CDR1 is SNHLY and CDR2 is FYNNEI. DNA for the CDR3: TGTGCCAGCAGTGAATTGGACAGCGGATCAACTAATGAAAAACTGTTTTTT. Translated: CASSELDSGSTNEKLFF.

About this clone: At one boundary the junction diverges from the germline segment, which might be a read error. The chain employs TRBV19 and TRBJ1-3; 7 bases agree with TRBD1. This CDR3 is 12 amino acids long. Germline-derived CDR1 and CDR2 are LNHDA and SQIVND (reference sequence). CDR3 bases: TGTGCCAGTAGTTTTATCACCGGGACAGTAAATTTT. Translation: CASSFITGTVNF. Based on the CDR3 plus reference TRBV19 and TRBJ1-3, the full variable domain is DGGITQSPKYLFRKEGQNVTLSCEQNLNHDAMYWYRQDPGQGLRLIYYSQIVNDFQKGDIAEGYSVSREKKESFPLTVTSAQKNPTAFYLCASSFITGTVNFGEGSWLTVV.

J is TRBJ2-7 and V is TRBV9; 10 bases line up with TRBD1. Germline trimming cut 6 bases from V and 5 bases from J; bases unmatched to any gene: 8. The CDR3 is 14 residues long. Germline CDR1 is SGDLS and CDR2 is YYNGEE. The CDR3 reads CASTKSGTGDEQYF. CDR3 bases: TGTGCCAGCACCAAATCGGGGACAGGGGACGAGCAGTACTTC.

The chain links TRBV11-3 to TRBJ2-1, with a weak D call TRBD1 (6 bases). The CDR3 consists of 17 residues. Germline V lookup: CDR1 SGHNT, CDR2 YENEEA. The germline V and J ends were trimmed by 1 base and 0 bases, with 13 bases remaining between them. CDR3 sequence (DNA): TGTGCCAGCAGCTTAGGCGGACAGTCAACCTCCTACAATGAGCAGTTCTTC. This translates into CASSLGGQSTSYNEQFF.

The genes are TRBV7-9 and TRBJ1-4; tentatively, D is TRBD1 (5 bases). Trimming stripped 2 bases from V and 4 bases from J, with 11 bases between. Germline V gene sequence: CDR1 SEHNR, CDR2 FQNEAQ (reference sequence). This CDR3 region has 15 residues. This CDR3 is CASSLSTGRNEKLFF. CDR3 nucleotide sequence: TGTGCCAGCAGCTTATCTACAGGCCGTAATGAAAAACTGTTTTTT.

V and J are TRBV3-1 (or the pseudogene TRBV3-2) and TRBJ2-7; possibly TRBD2 for D (5 bases). V dropped 1 base and J dropped 4 bases, with 11 bases sitting between them. In germline, CDR1 is LGHDT, CDR2 YNNKEL (reference sequence). This CDR3 contains 14 residues. In nucleotides, the CDR3 is TGTGCCAGCAGCCAAGCTACTAGTGGTTACGAGCAGTACTTC. The encoded protein is CASSQATSGYEQYF.

The chain has TRBV28 and TRBJ2-1; no clear D. The germline gives CDR1 MDHEN, CDR2 SYDVKM. This CDR3 has 11 residues. V lost 3 bases and J 10 bases, leaving 7 bases between the germline ends. CDR3 protein: CASSFSGEQFF. The DNA of the CDR3 is TGTGCCAGCAGTTTTTCCGGGGAGCAGTTCTTC.

The chain is built from TRBV24-1 and TRBJ2-3; D may correspond to TRBD1 or TRBD2 (5 bases each). This CDR3 has 14 amino acids. In germline, CDR1 is KGHDR, CDR2 SFDVKD. V gave up 8 bases and J gave up 3 bases, with 14 bases separating them. The CDR3 coding sequence is TGTGCCACCAAGGGACCAGAGATGACAGATACGCAGTATTTT. Its protein product is CATKGPEMTDTQYF.

This chain links TRBV19 with TRBJ1-5; D is possibly TRBD1 (6 bases). Trimming left V 9 bases short and J 5 bases short, with 17 bases between. CDR1 is LNHDA, CDR2 SQIVND, per germline (reference sequence). This CDR3 is 14 amino acids long. The CDR3 DNA follows: TGTGCCAGCGAGGGAACGGGACACTATCAGCCCCAGCATTTT. Translated: CASEGTGHYQPQHF.

The V call is TRBV5-4, the J call TRBJ2-6; weak D call: TRBD1 (6 bases). CDR3 length: 17 amino acids. Germline loops: CDR1 SGHNT, CDR2 YYREEE (reference sequence). V gave up 0 bases and J gave up 2 bases, with 12 bases separating them. The CDR3: CASSLGQAPPGANVLTF. The CDR3 coding sequence is TGTGCCAGCAGCTTGGGACAGGCCCCGCCTGGGGCCAACGTCCTGACTTTC.

The DNA for the CDR3 is TGTGCCAGCAGCTTTCAGCAATGGACTGAAGCTTTCTTT. It encodes CASSFQQWTEAFF. The V gene is TRBV11-1, the J gene TRBJ1-1; D is undetermined. CDR1 is SGHAT, CDR2 FQDESV, per germline (reference sequence). The CDR3 runs 13 residues. V was shortened by 3 bases and J by 5 bases, with 10 bases between the two germline ends.

This sequence joins TRBV7-6 and TRBJ2-3; 9 bases are shared with TRBD2. There are 16 residues in the CDR3. The trim removed 5 bases at V and 5 bases at J, leaving 11 bases unmatched. Germline lookup yields CDR1 SGHVS and CDR2 FNYEAQ. CDR3 sequence (DNA): TGTGCCAGCAGCGCAATAGCGGGGGTAGATCTAGATACGCAGTATTTT. As protein: CASSAIAGVDLDTQYF.

The V and J genes are TRBV9 and TRBJ2-1; no firm D call. The germline V gene encodes CDR1 SGDLS and CDR2 YYNGEE. V lost 3 bases and J 0 bases, leaving 10 bases between the germline ends. CDR3 size: 15 residues. The CDR3 sequence is CASSASLSSYNEQFF. The CDR3 DNA is TGTGCCAGCAGCGCATCATTGAGCTCCTACAATGAGCAGTTCTTC.

This sequence joins TRBV7-2 and TRBJ1-1, with D unclear. The CDR3 contains 11 residues. Germline CDR1 SGHTA, CDR2 FQGNSA. The V end was cut by 1 base, the J end by 10 bases, with 7 bases between. The CDR3 DNA reads TGTGCCAGCAGCTTAGAGCGGGCAGCTTTCTTT. Translation gives CASSLERAAFF.

This clone has just one count. The V gene is TRBV7-8, the J gene TRBJ1-6; TRBD1 agrees at 7 bases. Trimming at V came to 3 bases and at J to 8 bases, leaving 4 bases not matched to a gene. The CDR3 extends over 14 amino acids. Germline V gene sequence: CDR1 SGHVS, CDR2 FQNEAQ. This CDR3 reads CASSLTGLDSPLHF. CDR3 DNA sequence: TGTGCCAGCAGCTTGACAGGGTTGGATTCACCCCTCCACTTT.

This clone has only one observation. The chain uses TRBV5-4 and TRBJ1-6; maybe TRBD1 (6 bases). The ends were cut back, 4 bases at V and 0 bases at J, with 8 bases in the middle. This CDR3 region has 15 residues. Per germline, CDR1 SGHNT and CDR2 YYREEE (reference sequence). In DNA form, the CDR3 reads TGTGCCAGCAGCACAGGGAGCTCCTATAATTCACCCCTCCACTTT. Its protein product is CASSTGSSYNSPLHF.

The rearrangement uses TRBV5-4 and TRBJ2-7, with 7 bases identical to TRBD1. Germline V lookup: CDR1 SGHNT, CDR2 YYREEE (reference sequence). V was pared by 4 bases and J by 3 bases, with 7 bases of the junction left unmatched. The CDR3 is made up of 14 amino acids. CDR3 coding DNA: TGTGCCAGCAGCCCGGGACAGAACTACTACGAGCAGTACTTC. This encodes CASSPGQNYYEQYF.

J is TRBJ2-5 and V is TRBV7-3; 8 nucleotides match TRBD2. The junction had 4 bases not matched to a gene; V was cut back by 0 bases and J by 4 bases. CDR3 size: 15 residues. Germline V CDR1 and CDR2: SGHTA, FQGTGA. The CDR3 DNA reads TGTGCCAGCAGCTTAACCGGGACTAGTGGAGAGACCCAGTACTTC. Residues: CASSLTGTSGETQYF.

The rearrangement uses TRBV9 and TRBJ2-1, with no clear D. The CDR3 is made up of 11 amino acids. Germline V lookup: CDR1 SGDLS, CDR2 YYNGEE. V was shortened by 3 bases and J by 6 bases, with 4 bases between the two germline ends. The CDR3 coding sequence is TGTGCCAGCAGCGCCGGCAATGAGCAGTTCTTC. It codes for CASSAGNEQFF. The entire variable domain, with the rest obtained from reference TRBV9 and TRBJ2-1, is as follows: DSGVTQTPKHLITATGQRVTLRCSPRSGDLSVYWYQQSLDQGLQFLIQYYNGEERAKGNILERFSAQQFPDLHSELNLSSLELGDSALYFCASSAGNEQFFGPGTRLTVL.

For this clone: Because the CDR3's place on the DNA is in doubt, the DNA is left out and the CDR3 is given as listed by TCRdb. This chain connects TRBV12-1 to TRBJ2-7. TRBV12-1 is assigned pseudogene status. Ends included, the CDR3 has 14 residues. CDR3 in amino acids: CASSFARGAYEQYF.